This T cell receptor beta chain originates from a study of T cell repertoires in cytomegalovirus infection. Using its own MiXCR run on the reads, TCRdb lists one record per CDR3 protein. The data hold approximately 700,000 distinct CDR3 sequences, with roughly a third observed a single time. This CDR3 has 13 residues. Trimming shortened V by 7 bases and J by 6 bases, and 12 bases separated the two germline ends. The specimen sequenced was PBMCs. This chain links TRBV12-3 or TRBV12-4 with TRBJ1-4, with no clear D. The clonotype comes from a human donor in good health (CMV status not recorded). Some clones in this sample may be carry-over from other donors' samples. This CDR3 is CASTATKDEKLFF. The CDR3 DNA follows: TGTGCCAGCACCGCGACAAAAGATGAAAAACTGTTTTTT.